These 27 T cell receptor beta chains share one sample of origin, sequenced in a study of blood T cells in healthy people across ages. For the second PCR, which ran for roughly 6 to 12 cycles, a sample-barcoded 5' primer and a J-beta primer mix were used. TCRdb reprocessed the 5' RACE reads via MiXCR and lists one record per CDR3 protein. The sample yields fewer than 900,000 distinct CDR3 sequences, about 36% seen once. Sequencing was carried out using blood. The receptors originated from a man aged 18 to 35 in good health.

This sequence joins TRBV20-1 and TRBJ2-4, with 14 bases that match TRBD2. The length of the CDR3 is 16 residues. The junction had 13 bases not matched to a gene; V was cut back by 7 bases and J by 8 bases. Germline CDR1 reads DFQATT; CDR2 reads SNEGSKA (reference sequence). CDR3 sequence: CSVAGLAGEGSDIQYF. CDR3 nucleotide sequence: TGCAGTGTTGCGGGACTAGCGGGAGAAGGGTCGGACATTCAGTACTTC.

The rearrangement uses TRBV14 and TRBJ2-3, with unresolved D. This CDR3 spans 12 amino acids. V was trimmed by 0 bases and J by 7 bases, leaving 5 bases between them. Germline V gives CDR1 SGHDN, CDR2 FVKESK. The DNA for the CDR3 is TGTGCCAGCAGCCAAGAAGGCCATACGCAGTATTTT. Translation: CASSQEGHTQYF.

This clonotype was picked up a small number of times. V usage is TRBV12-3 or TRBV12-4 and J usage is TRBJ1-4; 9 bases align to TRBD1. V shed 6 bases, J shed 6 bases, and the junction held 8 bases outside the gene matches. The CDR3 is 15 amino acids. CDR3 DNA sequence: TGTGCCAGCAGGAGGGAGGGACAGGGTTATGAAAAACTGTTTTTT. Translating gives CASRREGQGYEKLFF.

J is TRBJ1-4 and V is TRBV25-1; D is uncertain. This CDR3 is built from 14 residues. Trimming pared 2 bases from V and 0 bases from J, leaving 4 bases between. CDR1 and CDR2 (germline): MGHDK, SYGVNS. The CDR3 DNA sequence: TGTGCCAGCAGTGAAACAACAACTAATGAAAAACTGTTTTTT. It codes for CASSETTTNEKLFF.

This chain uses TRBV7-2 with TRBJ1-4; tentatively, D is TRBD1 (6 bases). Germline V gives CDR1 SGHTA, CDR2 FQGNSA. V was pared by 6 bases and J by 8 bases, with 10 bases between. The CDR3 consists of 12 residues. CDR3 residues: CASSPQGEKLFF. The CDR3 region has the DNA TGTGCCAGCAGTCCACAGGGAGAAAAACTGTTTTTT.

This clonotype was counted at least ten times. V usage is TRBV12-3 or TRBV12-4 and J usage is TRBJ2-5; 12 bases fit TRBD2. The CDR3 is 16 residues long. V gave up 1 base and J gave up 0 bases; unmatched junction bases: 0. The CDR3 DNA reads as TGTGCCAGCAGTTTAGGACTAGCGGGGGACCAAGAGACCCAGTACTTC. Amino acids: CASSLGLAGDQETQYF.

The genes are TRBV7-3 and TRBJ2-5, with 10 bases identical to TRBD2. V lost 2 bases to trimming and J lost 11 bases; unmatched junction nucleotides: 14. Per the germline V gene, CDR1 is SGHTA and CDR2 is FQGTGA. CDR3 length: 16 amino acids. The CDR3 spells CASSLQSGGDNNEQYF. The CDR3 coding sequence is TGTGCCAGCAGCTTACAGAGCGGGGGGGACAACAATGAGCAGTACTTC.

In this sample, this clonotype turned up many times. V and J are TRBV10-3 and TRBJ2-3; 10 nucleotides align to TRBD2. CDR3 size: 17 residues. Germline V gives CDR1 ENHRY, CDR2 SYGVKD. J gave up 0 bases and V 2 bases, and 5 bases lay outside the gene matches. Here the CDR3 reads CAISETALAGSTDTQYF. CDR3 DNA: TGTGCCATCAGTGAGACCGCACTAGCGGGGAGCACAGATACGCAGTATTTT.

With regard to this clonotype: The germline gene is not matched at one end of the junction; a read error may be the cause. The CDR3: CAGSPGRNTEAFF. In DNA form, the CDR3 reads TGTGCCGGCAGTCCGGGACGGAACACTGAAGCTTTCTTT. This chain joins TRBV12-3 or TRBV12-4 and TRBJ1-1; D is perhaps TRBD1 (5 bases). This CDR3 is 13 amino acids long.

V gene TRBV7-2 combines with J gene TRBJ2-1; D is possibly TRBD2 (6 bases). Germline CDR1 and CDR2: SGHTA and FQGNSA. CDR3 size: 15 residues. Deletions cut 0 bases from V and 13 bases from J, with 19 bases between. The CDR3 sequence: CASSLAGGDQETQFF. The CDR3 region has the DNA TGTGCCAGCAGCTTAGCGGGGGGTGACCAAGAGACCCAGTTCTTC.

Concerning this clonotype: One end of the junction is discordant with germline, which a read error may explain. The V gene is TRBV18, the J gene TRBJ1-2; no clear D. Germline V gene sequence: CDR1 KGHSH, CDR2 LQKENI. The CDR3 loop spans 15 amino acids. DNA for the CDR3: TGTGCCCGCTCACCCCAGGAGATAGGGAGCGGTGGCTACACCTTC. Protein product: CARSPQEIGSGGYTF.

The chain employs TRBV7-2 and TRBJ1-2; 8 nucleotides align to TRBD1. V lost 7 bases, J lost 6 bases, and 10 bases stayed unmatched. The germline V gene has CDR1 SGHTA and CDR2 FQGNSA. This CDR3 contains 14 residues. The DNA for the CDR3 is TGTGCCAGCAACCAACTTCAGGGGGCAAATGGCTACACCTTC. As protein: CASNQLQGANGYTF.

This clonotype has a handful of counts. The rearrangement joins TRBV6-6 to TRBJ1-1; 8 positions match TRBD1. Germline trimming cut 4 bases from V and 11 bases from J; bases unmatched to any gene: 9. CDR3 length equals 13 residues. Germline values: CDR1 MNHNY, CDR2 SVGAGI (reference sequence). CDR3 in amino acids: CASSSDREERAFF. Here the CDR3 DNA reads TGTGCCAGCAGTTCGGACAGGGAAGAGAGGGCTTTCTTT.

The chain combines TRBV20-1 with TRBJ1-1, with D tentatively TRBD1 (6 bases). CDR3 length: 16 residues. Trimming took off 0 bases at V and 4 bases at J, with 18 bases between the two ends. Germline V gene sequence: CDR1 DFQATT, CDR2 SNEGSKA (reference sequence). CDR3 DNA: TGCAGTGCTAGAGACAGATTCCAGGGGCTGTTCACTGAAGCTTTCTTT. Translation: CSARDRFQGLFTEAFF.

This clonotype was picked up many times. The V call is TRBV29-1, the J call TRBJ1-2, with 7 positions matching TRBD1. V gave up 6 bases and J gave up 0 bases; unmatched junction bases: 16. Germline V gene lookup returns CDR1 SQVTM and CDR2 ANQGSEA. This CDR3 has 17 amino acids. The CDR3: CSVAWDSKGWANYGYTF. The DNA for the CDR3 is TGCAGCGTCGCTTGGGACAGCAAAGGGTGGGCTAACTATGGCTACACCTTC. Variable domain in full (rest from reference TRBV29-1 and TRBJ1-2): SAVISQKPSRDICQRGTSLTIQCQVDSQVTMMFWYRQQPGQSLTLIATANQGSEATYESGFVIDKFPISRPNLTFSTLTVSNMSPEDSSIYLCSVAWDSKGWANYGYTFGSGTRLTVV.

This clonotype turned up a few times. The chain couples TRBV7-2 to TRBJ2-1; D ambiguous. CDR3 length equals 11 residues. Germline assignment: CDR1 SGHTA and CDR2 FQGNSA. Trimming pared 4 bases from V and 8 bases from J, leaving 6 bases between. CDR3 DNA sequence: TGTGCCAGCAGCTCGAAGTATGAGCAGTTCTTC. Its translation: CASSSKYEQFF.

The chain has TRBV7-3 and TRBJ2-2; D is unresolved. CDR3 length: 16 amino acids. Germline V gene sequence: CDR1 SGHTA, CDR2 FQGTGA. Trimming took 0 bases from V and 0 from J, leaving 8 bases between them. The CDR3 here is CASSLTSSANTGELFF. The CDR3 nucleotides are TGTGCCAGCAGCTTAACATCCAGCGCGAACACCGGGGAGCTGTTTTTT.

V is TRBV7-2 and J is TRBJ2-7; maybe TRBD2 (6 bases). The ends were cut back, 1 base at V and 3 bases at J, with 19 bases in the middle. The CDR3 extends over 17 amino acids. CDR1 is SGHTA and CDR2 is FQGNSA in the germline V gene. In nucleotides, the CDR3 is TGTGCCAGCAGCTTAGACAAGGTTCACCTGGGGGGCTACGAGCAGTACTTC. It is translated as CASSLDKVHLGGYEQYF.

This chain uses TRBV4-3 with TRBJ2-3; D is possibly TRBD1 (5 bases). Germline V gene lookup returns CDR1 LGHNA and CDR2 YSLEER. Trimming took 0 bases from V and 1 from J, leaving 8 bases between them. This CDR3 is built from 15 residues. CDR3: CASSQDSRGTDTQYF. Written as DNA, the CDR3 is TGCGCCAGCAGCCAAGATAGCAGGGGCACAGATACGCAGTATTTT.

The sample holds many counts of this clonotype. The V gene is TRBV15, the J gene TRBJ1-2, with 7 bases fitting TRBD1. The CDR3 is 15 residues long. The junction had 6 bases not matched to a gene; V was cut back by 1 base and J by 4 bases. Per germline, CDR1 LNHNV and CDR2 YYDKDF (reference sequence). The CDR3 reads CATSRGGGSSYGYTF. The DNA for the CDR3 is TGTGCCACCAGCAGAGGAGGGGGCTCAAGCTATGGCTACACCTTC.

J is TRBJ2-7 and V is TRBV30; D gene ambiguous. The CDR3 covers 14 residues. With 4 bases removed from V and 2 bases from J, the gap between germline ends came to 15 bases. The germline V gene encodes CDR1 GTSNPN and CDR2 SVGIG (reference sequence). The CDR3 nucleotides read TGTGCCTGGACATTACCGAAGGAACCCTACGAGCAGTACTTC. This sequence encodes CAWTLPKEPYEQYF.

This clonotype was seen more than once but under ten times. The chain recombines TRBV12-3 or TRBV12-4 with TRBJ1-1; D is ambiguous. This CDR3 contains 13 residues. Trimming pared 7 bases from V and 5 bases from J, leaving 14 bases between. CDR3 sequence reads: CASTLRKVTEAFF. CDR3 coding DNA: TGTGCCAGCACCCTAAGAAAGGTGACTGAAGCTTTCTTT.

The DNA for the CDR3 is TGTGCCAGCAGCTTAGAGGTCGAGGTAGCGCGGAAGTACAATGAGCAGTTCTTC. Protein sequence: CASSLEVEVARKYNEQFF. This sequence joins TRBV13 and TRBJ2-1; D possibly corresponds to TRBD2 (5 bases). V was clipped by 1 base and J by 4 bases, with 20 bases between them. The CDR3 consists of 18 residues. Germline loops: CDR1 PRHDT, CDR2 FYEKMQ (reference sequence).

The chain uses TRBV10-3 and TRBJ2-2; TRBD1 is a possible D gene (6 bases). V lost 3 bases, J lost 7 bases, and 18 bases lay in between. Germline CDR1 ENHRY, CDR2 SYGVKD. The CDR3 is 16 amino acids. The CDR3 region has the DNA TGTGCCATCAGTGACCCGAGGACAGATGAAGGCGGGGAGCTGTTTTTT. It specifies CAISDPRTDEGGELFF.

The V call is TRBV15, the J call TRBJ2-3; no firm D call. Trimming took 1 base from V and 5 from J, leaving 10 bases between them. The CDR3 sequence is 14 residues long. From germline, CDR1 is LNHNV and CDR2 YYDKDF (reference sequence). The CDR3 DNA reads TGTGCCACCAGCAGAGCAGTGGGCGTAGATACGCAGTATTTT. Translated, it gives CATSRAVGVDTQYF. Using reference TRBV15 and TRBJ2-3 for the parts outside the CDR3, the full variable domain is DAMVIQNPRYQVTQFGKPVTLSCSQTLNHNVMYWYQQKSSQAPKLLFHYYDKDFNNEADTPDNFQSRRPNTSFCFLDIRSPGLGDTAMYLCATSRAVGVDTQYFGPGTRLTVL.

The genes are TRBV14 and TRBJ1-1; D remains ambiguous. The CDR3 has 15 residues. V lost 1 base to trimming and J lost 1 base, with 10 bases between them. Germline V lookup: CDR1 SGHDN, CDR2 FVKESK. The CDR3 here is CASSQVLGGNTEAFF. CDR3 bases: TGTGCCAGCAGCCAAGTTCTCGGCGGGAACACTGAAGCTTTCTTT. The full variable domain, rest sourced from reference TRBV14 and TRBJ1-1, is EAGVTQFPSHSVIEKGQTVTLRCDPISGHDNLYWYRRVMGKEIKFLLHFVKESKQDESGMPNNRFLAERTGGTYSTLKVQPAELEDSGVYFCASSQVLGGNTEAFFGQGTRLTVV.

In its sample, this clonotype was seen many times. The chain has TRBV6-6 and TRBJ2-7; tentatively, D is TRBD2 (5 bases). Trimming removed 5 bases at V and 0 bases at J, with 8 bases between. The CDR3 consists of 13 residues. Germline assignment: CDR1 MNHNY and CDR2 SVGAGI (reference sequence). CDR3 coding DNA: TGTGCCAGCAGTCAAGGGAGCTCCTACGAGCAGTACTTC. Translating it yields CASSQGSSYEQYF.